This T cell receptor beta chain is from a study of blood T cells in healthy people across ages. There are 17 residues in the CDR3. J gave up 4 bases and V 3 bases, and 11 bases lay outside the gene matches. CDR1 is SGDLS, CDR2 YYNGEE, per germline. A second about 7 to 11 cycle PCR used barcoded and J-beta primers. MiXCR, run by TCRdb on the 5' RACE reads, gives a single entry per CDR3 protein. This table has over a million distinct CDR3 sequences, roughly 43% appearing once. The sequence was collected from a woman under 30 in good health. The sequencing input was blood. The chain has TRBV9 and TRBJ1-4; the match to TRBD1 covers 8 bases. The CDR3 protein is CASSAQDRGEDNEKLFF. The CDR3 DNA reads TGTGCCAGCAGCGCTCAAGACAGGGGTGAGGATAATGAAAAACTGTTTTTT.